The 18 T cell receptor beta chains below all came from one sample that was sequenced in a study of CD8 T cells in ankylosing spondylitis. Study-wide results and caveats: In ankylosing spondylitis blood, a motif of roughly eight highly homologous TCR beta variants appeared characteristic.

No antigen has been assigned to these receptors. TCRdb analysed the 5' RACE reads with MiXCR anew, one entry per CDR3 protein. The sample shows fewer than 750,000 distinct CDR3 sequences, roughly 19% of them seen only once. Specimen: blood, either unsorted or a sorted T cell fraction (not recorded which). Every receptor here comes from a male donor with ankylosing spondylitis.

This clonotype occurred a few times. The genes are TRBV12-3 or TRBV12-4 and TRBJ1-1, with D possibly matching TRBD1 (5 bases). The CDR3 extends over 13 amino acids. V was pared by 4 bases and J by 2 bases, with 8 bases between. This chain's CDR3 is CASSWGSNTEAFF. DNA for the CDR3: TGTGCCAGCAGTTGGGGCAGCAACACTGAAGCTTTCTTT.

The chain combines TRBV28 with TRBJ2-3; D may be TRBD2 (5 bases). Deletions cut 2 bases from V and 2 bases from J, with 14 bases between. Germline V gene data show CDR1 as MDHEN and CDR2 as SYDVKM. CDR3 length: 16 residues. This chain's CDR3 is CASSLLPAASTDTQYF. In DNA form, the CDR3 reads TGTGCCAGCAGTTTACTACCAGCGGCCTCCACAGATACGCAGTATTTT.

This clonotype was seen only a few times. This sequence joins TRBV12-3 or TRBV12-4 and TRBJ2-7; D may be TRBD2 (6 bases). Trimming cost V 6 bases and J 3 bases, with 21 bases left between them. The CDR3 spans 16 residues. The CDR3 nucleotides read TGTGCCAGCAGCCCTAGGGGCGGGGCCGGCGTCTACGAGCAGTACTTC. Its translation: CASSPRGGAGVYEQYF.

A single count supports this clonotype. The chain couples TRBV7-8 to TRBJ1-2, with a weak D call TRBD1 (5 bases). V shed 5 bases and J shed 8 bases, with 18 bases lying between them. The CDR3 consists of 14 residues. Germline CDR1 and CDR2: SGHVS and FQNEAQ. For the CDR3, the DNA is TGTGCCAGCAGCAAAGGAGGGGACGTCCTGGGCTACACCTTC. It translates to CASSKGGDVLGYTF.

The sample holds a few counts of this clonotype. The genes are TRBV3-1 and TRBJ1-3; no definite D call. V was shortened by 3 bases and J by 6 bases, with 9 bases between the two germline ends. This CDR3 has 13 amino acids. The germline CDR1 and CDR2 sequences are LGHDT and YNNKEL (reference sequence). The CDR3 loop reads CASSQKSKNTIYF. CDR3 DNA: TGTGCCAGCAGCCAGAAATCGAAAAACACCATATATTTT.

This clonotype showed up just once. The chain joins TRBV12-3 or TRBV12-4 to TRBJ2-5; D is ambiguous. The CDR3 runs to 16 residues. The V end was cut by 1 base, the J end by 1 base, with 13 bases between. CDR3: CASSLGLGRIQETQYF. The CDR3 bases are TGTGCCAGCAGTTTAGGCTTAGGAAGGATCCAAGAGACCCAGTACTTC.

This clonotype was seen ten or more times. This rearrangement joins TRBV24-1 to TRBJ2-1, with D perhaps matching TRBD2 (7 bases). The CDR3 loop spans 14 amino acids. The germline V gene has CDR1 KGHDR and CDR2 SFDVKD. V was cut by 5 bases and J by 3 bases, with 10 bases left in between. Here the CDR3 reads CATSGGGSYNEQFF. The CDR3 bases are TGTGCCACCAGTGGGGGGGGCAGCTACAATGAGCAGTTCTTC.

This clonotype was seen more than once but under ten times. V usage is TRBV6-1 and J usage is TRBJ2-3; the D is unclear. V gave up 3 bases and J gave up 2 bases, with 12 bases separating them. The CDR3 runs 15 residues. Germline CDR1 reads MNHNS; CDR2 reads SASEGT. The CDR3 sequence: CASSDARAFTDTQYF. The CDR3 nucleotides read TGTGCCAGCAGTGACGCCCGGGCTTTCACAGATACGCAGTATTTT.

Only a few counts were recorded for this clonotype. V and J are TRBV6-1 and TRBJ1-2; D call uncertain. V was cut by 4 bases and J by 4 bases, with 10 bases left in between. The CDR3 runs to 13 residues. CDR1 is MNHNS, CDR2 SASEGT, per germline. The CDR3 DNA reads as TGTGCCAGCAGTGTACAATACTCCTATGGCTACACCTTC. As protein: CASSVQYSYGYTF.

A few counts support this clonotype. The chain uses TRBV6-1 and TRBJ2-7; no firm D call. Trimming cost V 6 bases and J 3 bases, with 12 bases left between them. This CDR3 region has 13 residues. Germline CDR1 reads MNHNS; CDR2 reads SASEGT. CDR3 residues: CASRPQTYYEQYF. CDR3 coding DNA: TGTGCCAGCAGACCTCAAACTTACTACGAGCAGTACTTC.

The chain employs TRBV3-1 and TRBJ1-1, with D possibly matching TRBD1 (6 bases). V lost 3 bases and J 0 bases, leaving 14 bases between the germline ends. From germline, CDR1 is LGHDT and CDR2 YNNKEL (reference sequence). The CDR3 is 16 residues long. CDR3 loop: CASSQLGGAMNTEAFF. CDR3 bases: TGTGCCAGCAGCCAGCTGGGGGGGGCCATGAACACTGAAGCTTTCTTT.

The chain's CDR3 is CASSQEGDALFGEQFF. The CDR3 DNA is TGCGCCAGCAGCCAAGAAGGGGACGCCCTTTTTGGTGAGCAGTTCTTC. This sequence joins TRBV4-3 and TRBJ2-1; D tentatively fits TRBD1 or TRBD2 (5 bases each). There are 16 residues in the CDR3. V lost 0 bases and J 9 bases, leaving 18 bases between the germline ends. Germline V lookup: CDR1 LGHNA, CDR2 YSLEER.

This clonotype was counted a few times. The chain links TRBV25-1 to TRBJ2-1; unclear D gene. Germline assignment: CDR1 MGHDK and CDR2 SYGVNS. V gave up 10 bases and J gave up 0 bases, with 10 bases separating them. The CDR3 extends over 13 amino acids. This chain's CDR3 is CATTTDSYNEQFF. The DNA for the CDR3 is TGTGCCACTACTACGGACTCCTACAATGAGCAGTTCTTC.

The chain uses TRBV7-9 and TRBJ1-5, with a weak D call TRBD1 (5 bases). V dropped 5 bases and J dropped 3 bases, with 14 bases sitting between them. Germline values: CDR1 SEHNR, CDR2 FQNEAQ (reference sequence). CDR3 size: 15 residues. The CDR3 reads CASSPGPSNNQPQHF. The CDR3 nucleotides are TGTGCCAGCAGCCCGGGACCTTCCAACAATCAGCCCCAGCATTTT. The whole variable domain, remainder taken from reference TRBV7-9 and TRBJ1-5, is DTGVSQNPRHKITKRGQNVTFRCDPISEHNRLYWYRQTLGQGPEFLTYFQNEAQLEKSRLLSDRFSAERPKGSFSTLEIQRTEQGDSAMYLCASSPGPSNNQPQHFGDGTRLSIL.

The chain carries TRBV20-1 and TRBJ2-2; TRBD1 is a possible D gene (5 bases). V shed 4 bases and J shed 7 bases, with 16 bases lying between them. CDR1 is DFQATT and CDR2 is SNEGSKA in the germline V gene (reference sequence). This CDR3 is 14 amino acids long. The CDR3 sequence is CSATLDDSLGELFF. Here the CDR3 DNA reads TGCAGTGCTACCCTAGACGACAGCCTCGGGGAGCTGTTTTTT.

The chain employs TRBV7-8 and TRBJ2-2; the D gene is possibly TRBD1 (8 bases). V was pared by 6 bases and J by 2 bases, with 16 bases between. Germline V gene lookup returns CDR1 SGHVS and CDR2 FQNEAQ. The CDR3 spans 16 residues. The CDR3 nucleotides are TGTGCCAGCAGATGGAGCGGGACAGGCAACACCGGGGAGCTGTTTTTT. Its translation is CASRWSGTGNTGELFF.

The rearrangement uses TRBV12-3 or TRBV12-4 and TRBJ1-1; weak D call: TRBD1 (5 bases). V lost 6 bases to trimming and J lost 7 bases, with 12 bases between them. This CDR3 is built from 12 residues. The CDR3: CASSYTGGEAFF. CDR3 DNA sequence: TGTGCCAGCAGCTATACGGGGGGTGAAGCTTTCTTT.

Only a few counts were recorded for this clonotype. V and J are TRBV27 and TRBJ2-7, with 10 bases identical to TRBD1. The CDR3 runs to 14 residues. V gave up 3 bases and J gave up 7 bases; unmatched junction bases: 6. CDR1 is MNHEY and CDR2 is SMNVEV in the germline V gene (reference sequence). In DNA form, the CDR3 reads TGTGCCAGCAGTTTCGGACAGGGGGTCTCTGAGCAGTACTTC. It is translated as CASSFGQGVSEQYF.